Listed below are T cell receptor beta chains from one sample, sequenced in a study of coeliac disease. Clones were read by immunoSEQ multiplex PCR, and TCRdb kept only the in-frame ones, dropping some. The repertoire consists of 6,700 or so clones, with roughly two thirds occurring once and the leading ten covering around 4.5%. The material sequenced was lamina propria lymphocytes from the gut. The receptors stem from a woman under 30 with active celiac disease. The CDR3 runs from the conserved cysteine through the conserved F or W. Each record gives: CDR3 protein, CDR3 DNA, V gene, J gene, D gene, clone size. A D gene is named only where the DNA matches it firmly. The size of a clone is reported for some rows only, either as once, few or many, or as a class for expanded clones.

CASSLERAGGDGANVLTF	TGTGCCAGCAGCTTAGAACGCGCAGGAGGAGACGGGGCCAACGTCCTGACTTTC	TRBV11-2	TRBJ2-6	-	-
CAWSVTGGYTF	TGTGCCTGGAGTGTTACGGGAGGCTACACCTTC	TRBV30	TRBJ1-2	-	few
CASTLQETQYF	TGTGCCAGCACCCTCCAAGAGACCCAGTACTTC	TRBV7-9	TRBJ2-5	-	-
CASSEPPYGYTF	TGTGCCAGCAGTGAACCCCCCTACGGCTACACCTTC	TRBV6-1	TRBJ1-2	-	-
CATTSGGFSGANVLTF	TGTGCCACCACTAGCGGGGGTTTCTCTGGGGCCAACGTCCTGACTTTC	TRBV7-6	TRBJ2-6	TRBD2	-
CASSQIAGGRESSYNEQFF	TGCGCCAGCAGCCAGATCGCTGGGGGACGGGAGAGCAGCTACAATGAGCAGTTCTTC	TRBV4-1	TRBJ2-1	-	-
CASSLVGFTSTDTQYF	TGTGCCAGCAGCTTGGTGGGCTTTACAAGCACAGATACGCAGTATTTT	TRBV5-6	TRBJ2-3	-	-
CASSPMWGGLSPDTQYF	TGTGCCAGCAGCCCGATGTGGGGGGGCCTGTCCCCAGATACGCAGTATTTT	TRBV9	TRBJ2-3	-	few
CASSLGGISYNEQFF	TGCGCCAGCAGCTTGGGAGGGATCTCCTACAATGAGCAGTTCTTC	TRBV5-1	TRBJ2-1	-	-
CASSPPTGNGKTQYF	TGTGCCAGCAGCCCCCCGACTGGGAACGGGAAGACCCAGTACTTC	TRBV9	TRBJ2-5	-	-
CASRYLGARGDEQYF	TGTGCCAGCAGATACCTGGGGGCTCGGGGGGACGAGCAGTACTTC	TRBV28	TRBJ2-7	-	few
CASSESPRGDQETQYF	TGCGCCAGCAGTGAAAGTCCAAGGGGTGACCAAGAGACCCAGTACTTC	TRBV10-1	TRBJ2-5	-	-
CASSPPIDYGYTF	TGTGCCAGCTCACCACCAATAGACTATGGCTACACCTTC	TRBV18	TRBJ1-2	-	-
CASSEDLAAPKDTQYF	TGTGCCAGCAGTGAAGATCTAGCGGCTCCAAAAGATACGCAGTATTTT	TRBV6-1	TRBJ2-3	TRBD2	-
CASSQGGRYREKLFF	TGTGCCAGCAGCCAAGGAGGAAGGTATCGTGAAAAACTGTTTTTT	TRBV6-5	TRBJ1-4	-	few
CASSVGAGTGELFF	TGTGCCAGCAGCGTGGGCGCTGGCACCGGGGAGCTGTTTTTT	TRBV9	TRBJ2-2	-	-
CASSAGDSYEQYF	TGCGCCAGCAGTGCAGGCGACTCCTACGAGCAGTACTTC	TRBV5-1	TRBJ2-7	-	few
CASALGGDTQYF	TGTGCCAGCGCCTTGGGGGGAGATACGCAGTATTTT	TRBV7-9	TRBJ2-3	-	-
CASSSPAEPFTDTQYF	TGTGCCAGCAGTTCTCCAGCGGAGCCCTTCACAGATACGCAGTATTTT	TRBV28	TRBJ2-3	-	few
CASSQGATRTREQYF	TGCGCCAGCAGCCAAGGGGCTACTAGAACCCGCGAGCAGTACTTC	TRBV4-1	TRBJ2-7	-	-
CASSFPGDEKLFF	TGTGCCAGCAGCTTCCCAGGGGATGAAAAACTGTTTTTT	TRBV5-5	TRBJ1-4	-	-
CASSLSPGQGTSPLHF	TGCGCCAGCAGCTTGAGCCCGGGACAGGGAACCTCACCCCTCCACTTT	TRBV5-1	TRBJ1-6	TRBD1	-
CASSPGRWPNEKLFF	TGTGCCAGCAGCCCTGGGAGGTGGCCTAATGAAAAACTGTTTTTT	TRBV28	TRBJ1-4	-	few
CASSQSIQGYRHEQYF	TGCGCCAGCAGTCAATCTATTCAGGGGTACCGCCACGAGCAGTACTTC	TRBV23-1	TRBJ2-7	-	-
CASSPSSGSYEQYF	TGCGCCAGCAGCCCTTCCAGCGGGTCCTACGAGCAGTACTTC	TRBV4-3	TRBJ2-7	-	-
CASSPRDRLSYEQYF	TGTGCCAGCTCACCCCGGGACAGACTCTCCTACGAGCAGTACTTC	TRBV18	TRBJ2-7	TRBD1	-
CASPGTGAYNEQFF	TGTGCCAGCCCCGGGACAGGGGCCTACAATGAGCAGTTCTTC	TRBV2	TRBJ2-1	TRBD1	-
CASSPLEPSLLGNNEQFF	TGTGCCAGCAGCCCCCTCGAGCCTAGCCTGCTCGGGAACAATGAGCAGTTCTTC	TRBV5-4	TRBJ2-1	-	-
CASSGSAGINQPQHF	TGTGCCAGCAGTGGGTCAGCCGGGATCAATCAGCCCCAGCATTTT	TRBV2	TRBJ1-5	-	few
CASSLTQGPSYEQYF	TGCGCCAGCAGTCTAACACAGGGCCCCTCCTACGAGCAGTACTTC	TRBV10-2	TRBJ2-7	-	-
CASSVAREGGYTF	TGTGCCAGCAGTGTCGCCAGGGAGGGTGGCTACACCTTC	TRBV2	TRBJ1-2	-	once